This is a list of T cell receptor beta chains from one sample in a study of blood T cell repertoires in COVID-19. Here immunoSEQ multiplex PCR was the method, and the copy in TCRdb shows in-frame clones only, minus some. The sample consists of roughly 180,000 clones, roughly 83% of them appearing once. Sequencing was carried out using peripheral blood. The receptors come from a woman between 40 and 50 years old with COVID-19, enrolled during active disease. Both conserved end residues are trimmed from each CDR3.

v_gene	j_gene	CDR3aa
TRBV4-1	TRBJ1-1	ASSHSDTGATLKAF
TRBV9	TRBJ1-1	ASSRGGRDTEAF
TRBV24-1	TRBJ2-2	ATRQGGSGTGELF
TRBV4-2	TRBJ2-7	ASSQDRGTSGGKNEQY
TRBV14	TRBJ2-1	ATKPLQGAGGRSYNEQF
TRBV6-5	TRBJ1-1	ASDRNIGTEAF
TRBV7-3	TRBJ1-6	ASSLDRDSPLH
TRBV18	TRBJ1-1	ASSPRQGAGTEAF
TRBV4-1	TRBJ1-3	ASSQDRVTVIGNTIY
TRBV6-5	TRBJ2-7	ASRSSGQGNEQY
TRBV10-3	TRBJ2-5	AISDLGQGARETQY
TRBV6-4	TRBJ2-3	ASSELAGSTDTQY
TRBV28	TRBJ1-1	ASSFLEGVKEAF
TRBV5-1	TRBJ2-5	ASSRMPGETQY
TRBV18	TRBJ2-7	ASSPTHSDRWETYEQY
TRBV7-2	TRBJ2-1	ASSLGKRVQRPYNEQF
TRBV7-2	TRBJ2-3	ASSRTSGVSTDTQY
TRBV5-1	TRBJ1-3	ASRRQMSSGNTIY
TRBV9	TRBJ2-1	ASSVEGGRAREQF
TRBV9	TRBJ1-3	ASSRGSGQPYSGNTIY
TRBV6-6	TRBJ1-1	ASSRSPGLFLNTEAF
TRBV24-1	TRBJ1-2	ATKGQGEHGGYT
TRBV7-3	TRBJ2-1	ASSLTGGYNEQF
TRBV21-1	TRBJ1-1	ASSKGTGGRNTEAF
TRBV5-4	TRBJ2-7	ASSSKREVYEQY
TRBV27	TRBJ2-5	ASRSGGFQETQY
TRBV2	TRBJ2-1	ASSGLGGGLNEQF
TRBV3-1/TRBV3-2	TRBJ1-1	ASSLGRGTAF
TRBV7-3	TRBJ1-1	ASSPTGGTEAF
TRBV6-1	TRBJ1-2	ASSEARTGGDGYT
TRBV10-3	TRBJ2-7	AISGEGGGKSEQY
TRBV24-1	TRBJ2-3	ATSDLGRTDTQY
TRBV27	TRBJ2-7	ASSFEGFEQY
TRBV7-9	TRBJ2-7	ASSLESSGRVNYEQY
TRBV5-1	TRBJ1-3	ASSQGVRSGNTIY
TRBV27	TRBJ1-5	ASSQDSGHSNQPQH
TRBV14	TRBJ1-1	ASSGHPNTEAF
TRBV7-8	TRBJ1-2	ASSINRGDGYT
TRBV24-1	TRBJ2-7	ATSENTPGQGYEQY
TRBV28	TRBJ1-2	ASRIPGQGGIGYT
TRBV13	TRBJ2-7	ASSLRRGAGYYEQY
TRBV29-1	TRBJ2-5	SVSPTGEYQETQY
TRBV20-1	TRBJ2-7	SAGGSGQY
TRBV3-1/TRBV3-2	TRBJ1-2	ASSQESTGSNYGYT
TRBV11-3	TRBJ2-6	ASSPRGPGANVLT
TRBV28	TRBJ2-7	AIALQGAFD
TRBV23-1	TRBJ1-3	ASSRPRGTSDTIY
TRBV12-5	TRBJ2-7	ASGPSGTGGREQY
TRBV6-6	TRBJ1-2	ASSYAPGTGVGYT
TRBV4-1	TRBJ1-5	ASSPGDRGSYSNQPQH
TRBV27	TRBJ1-4	ASSLSERDRAVKLF
TRBV25-1	TRBJ2-7	ASSESARNYEQY
TRBV6-5	TRBJ1-1	ASGGSNTEAF
TRBV24-1	TRBJ2-3	ATSSGGIDTQY
TRBV7-3	TRBJ1-5	ASSRSPGPQH
TRBV6-5	TRBJ1-2	ASSRQAGAGGYT
TRBV10-1	TRBJ1-6	ASSEREGGSPLH
TRBV19	TRBJ2-7	ASSGSYEQY
TRBV29-1	TRBJ1-2	SAQGPYGYT